Below, 13 T cell receptor beta chains from the same sample are listed, as sequenced in a study of blood T cell repertoires in COVID-19. The method was immunoSEQ multiplex PCR; TCRdb's version includes in-frame clones alone and lacks a portion of them. The repertoire holds roughly 180,000 clones, with roughly 84% as singletons. The sample taken for sequencing was peripheral blood. These receptors all come from a woman aged 50 to 65 with COVID-19, enrolled during active disease.

The chain couples TRBV7-6 to TRBJ2-7; D remains unclear. The germline gives CDR1 SGHVS, CDR2 FNYEAQ. The CDR3 is made up of 14 amino acids. Trimming cost V 2 bases and J 3 bases, with 11 bases left between them. The CDR3, as DNA: TGTGCCAGCAGCTTATTTGCACAGAACTACGAGCAGTACTTC. Protein: CASSLFAQNYEQYF.

There are a few counts of this clone. The gene calls are TRBV30 and TRBJ1-1; 8 nucleotides align to TRBD1. The germline V gene has CDR1 GTSNPN and CDR2 SVGIG (reference sequence). The CDR3 spans 15 residues. The junction had 12 bases not matched to a gene; V was cut back by 3 bases and J by 6 bases. CDR3 nucleotides: TGTGCCTGGAGGCAGGGGGCGGAAGGGCCCCCTGAAGCTTTCTTT. This translates into CAWRQGAEGPPEAFF.

This chain's CDR3 is CASSQGAGPYNEQFF. As DNA, the CDR3 is TGTGCCAGCAGCCAAGGCGCGGGCCCCTACAATGAGCAGTTCTTC. The J gene is TRBJ2-1, the V gene TRBV3-1 (or the pseudogene TRBV3-2), with a possible D match to TRBD2 (5 bases). CDR1 and CDR2 from the germline V gene are LGHDT and YNNKEL (reference sequence). The CDR3 length is 15 residues. The V and J ends lost 1 base and 2 bases respectively, with 9 bases between them.

The chain recombines TRBV12-3 or TRBV12-4 with TRBJ2-4, with D unresolved. With 1 base removed from V and 9 bases from J, the gap between germline ends came to 10 bases. This CDR3 region has 13 residues. The CDR3 loop is CASSLGFSGIQYF. In DNA form, the CDR3 reads TGTGCCAGCAGTTTAGGCTTCTCCGGCATTCAGTACTTC.

The rearrangement joins TRBV3-1 (or the pseudogene TRBV3-2) to TRBJ2-2, with 10 bases that match TRBD2. Trimming at V came to 2 bases and at J to 6 bases, leaving 6 bases not matched to a gene. Germline V gene sequence: CDR1 LGHDT, CDR2 YNNKEL (reference sequence). The CDR3 has 16 amino acids. The CDR3 reads CASSQTGLAYAGELFF. CDR3 DNA: TGTGCCAGCAGCCAAACGGGACTAGCGTATGCCGGGGAGCTGTTTTTT.

This clone occurred many times. V usage is TRBV7-8 and J usage is TRBJ2-2; 7 nucleotides match TRBD1. Germline loops: CDR1 SGHVS, CDR2 FQNEAQ. The CDR3 contains 16 residues. V lost 1 base to trimming and J lost 3 bases; unmatched junction nucleotides: 5. The CDR3 here is CASSLVQGQDTGELFF. DNA of the CDR3: TGTGCCAGCAGCTTAGTACAGGGGCAGGACACCGGGGAGCTGTTTTTT.

The gene calls are TRBV6-5 and TRBJ1-2, with TRBD1 matching over 8 bases. V lost 8 bases and J lost 4; bases outside the gene matches: 9. CDR1 MNHEY and CDR2 SVGAGI come from the germline V gene. CDR3 length: 14 amino acids. The CDR3 here is CASQKAGTGYGYTF. Written as DNA, the CDR3 is TGTGCCAGCCAAAAAGCCGGGACAGGCTATGGCTACACCTTC.

This chain connects TRBV28 to TRBJ1-2; tentatively, D is TRBD1 (6 bases). Trimming pared 4 bases from V and 4 bases from J, leaving 13 bases between. The germline CDR1 and CDR2 sequences are MDHEN and SYDVKM. The CDR3 is 14 amino acids. The CDR3 coding sequence is TGTGCCAGCAGTTCCGGACAGTGGGGCTATGGCTACACCTTC. The encoded protein is CASSSGQWGYGYTF.

This clone was observed once. The V and J genes are TRBV7-6 and TRBJ1-2, with 8 bases aligning to TRBD1. CDR3 length equals 16 residues. J was trimmed by 0 bases and V by 5 bases; bases with no gene match: 8. Germline V lookup: CDR1 SGHVS, CDR2 FNYEAQ. The CDR3 here is CASSPAGQGANYGYTF. CDR3 DNA: TGTGCCAGCAGCCCAGCCGGACAGGGCGCTAACTATGGCTACACCTTC.

The rearrangement uses TRBV5-1 and TRBJ1-1, with 10 bases aligning to TRBD1. V was clipped by 1 base and J by 4 bases; unmatched bases: 10. This CDR3 is built from 17 residues. CDR1 is SGHRS, CDR2 YFSETQ, per germline. This CDR3 reads CASSLYGTGEGATEAFF. As DNA, the CDR3 is TGCGCCAGCAGCTTGTATGGGACAGGGGAAGGGGCCACTGAAGCTTTCTTT.

This clone was counted between two and nine times. V is TRBV30 and J is TRBJ2-1; possible D gene TRBD1, 5 bases. Trimming cost V 3 bases and J 0 bases, with 15 bases left between them. Germline V lookup: CDR1 GTSNPN, CDR2 SVGIG (reference sequence). The CDR3 has 16 amino acids. For the CDR3, the DNA is TGTGCCTGGAGATGGCCTGACAGCAGCTCCTACAATGAGCAGTTCTTC. Translating gives CAWRWPDSSSYNEQFF.

This chain uses TRBV3-1 (or the pseudogene TRBV3-2) with TRBJ1-6; tentatively, D is TRBD1 (5 bases). V was pared by 0 bases and J by 10 bases, with 13 bases between. Germline CDR1 and CDR2: LGHDT and YNNKEL (reference sequence). The CDR3 runs to 15 residues. CDR3 sequence reads: CASSQESGSGSPLHF. In DNA form, the CDR3 reads TGTGCCAGCAGCCAAGAAAGTGGGTCAGGGTCACCCCTCCACTTT.

The chain is built from TRBV13 and TRBJ1-2, with D unresolved. The CDR3 has 14 amino acids. V gave up 11 bases and J gave up 8 bases, with 24 bases separating them. CDR1 and CDR2 from the germline V gene are PRHDT and FYEKMQ (reference sequence). The CDR3 region is CAGAKAVSMAGYTF. The CDR3 region has the DNA TGTGCCGGAGCCAAAGCGGTTTCTATGGCGGGCTACACCTTC.